The 16 T cell receptor beta chains presented below share a single source sample, sequenced in a study of T cell changes during pregnancy in multiple sclerosis. Clones were sequenced by immunoSEQ multiplex PCR, and TCRdb holds only the in-frame ones, with some missing. The table records 95,000 to 150,000 clones, approximately 93% of them present only once. Material: peripheral blood, obtained before pregnancy. The source is a female donor with multiple sclerosis, enrolled in a pregnancy study.

V and J are TRBV28 and TRBJ2-3, with D maybe TRBD2 (5 bases). Trimming took 10 bases from V and 1 from J, leaving 18 bases between them. The CDR3 is made up of 15 amino acids. Germline V gene sequence: CDR1 MDHEN, CDR2 SYDVKM. CDR3 amino acids: CATGWASLGTDTQYF. The CDR3 DNA reads TGTGCCACCGGGTGGGCTAGCCTCGGCACAGATACGCAGTATTTT. The variable domain in full, with the rest retrieved from reference TRBV28 and TRBJ2-3, is DVKVTQSSRYLVKRTGEKVFLECVQDMDHENMFWYRQDPGLGLRLIYFSYDVKMKEKGDIPEGYSVSREKKERFSLILESASTNQTSMYLCATGWASLGTDTQYFGPGTRLTVL.

The rearrangement links TRBV5-1 to TRBJ2-1, with 16 bases matching TRBD2. Germline V gene sequence: CDR1 SGHRS, CDR2 YFSETQ. The CDR3 has 20 amino acids. Trimming took 3 bases from V and 0 from J; bases not matched to a gene: 9. In DNA, the CDR3 is TGCGCCAGCAGCTGGGCCCCGGGACTAGCGGGGGGGAGCTCCTACAATGAGCAGTTCTTC. Translated: CASSWAPGLAGGSSYNEQFF.

This chain uses TRBV15 with TRBJ1-6; maybe TRBD1 (6 bases). The CDR3 is 16 residues long. Per germline, CDR1 LNHNV and CDR2 YYDKDF (reference sequence). V lost 3 bases, J lost 5 bases, and 14 bases lay in between. The CDR3 coding sequence is TGTGCCACCAGCAGGGTTGGACAGCTTAATAATTCACCCCTCCACTTT. Its translation is CATSRVGQLNNSPLHF.

The count of this clone is one. The chain has TRBV18 and TRBJ2-5, with D hard to call. The CDR3 runs 11 residues. V lost 5 bases, J lost 2 bases, and 3 bases lay in between. Germline values: CDR1 KGHSH, CDR2 LQKENI. The CDR3 DNA reads as TGTGCCAGCTCAACTCAAGAGACCCAGTACTTC. This codes for CASSTQETQYF.

The chain combines TRBV28 with TRBJ2-2; TRBD1 matches 7 bases. CDR3 length: 14 residues. The trim removed 8 bases at V and 13 bases at J, leaving 16 bases unmatched. Germline CDR1 MDHEN, CDR2 SYDVKM. This CDR3 is CASDTPGQPFRLFF. The CDR3 DNA sequence: TGTGCCAGCGACACTCCGGGACAGCCTTTCAGGCTGTTTTTT.

This clone has only one observation. The V and J genes are TRBV28 and TRBJ1-5, with 9 bases aligning to TRBD1. Per germline, CDR1 MDHEN and CDR2 SYDVKM. This CDR3 has 14 residues. The trim removed 5 bases at V and 5 bases at J, leaving 4 bases unmatched. This CDR3 reads CASSLGDRDQPQHF. Here the CDR3 DNA reads TGTGCCAGCAGTCTCGGGGACAGGGATCAGCCCCAGCATTTT.

The V and J genes are TRBV5-8 and TRBJ2-4, with TRBD2 matching over 9 bases. This CDR3 comprises 15 residues. The trim removed 4 bases at V and 8 bases at J, leaving 10 bases unmatched. Germline V gene sequence: CDR1 SGHTS, CDR2 YDEGEE. CDR3 bases: TGTGCCAGCAGCGCAAGTAGGTTAGCGGGAGACATTCAGTACTTC. Translating it yields CASSASRLAGDIQYF.

This clone occurred once. The rearrangement joins TRBV6-1 to TRBJ1-1, with TRBD1 identical over 8 bases. V dropped 6 bases and J dropped 4; count of bases not matched to a gene: 10. Germline V gene lookup returns CDR1 MNHNS and CDR2 SASEGT. This CDR3 comprises 15 residues. For the CDR3, the DNA is TGTGCCAGCAGCGCGGACACAGGGGGAGGCACTGAAGCTTTCTTT. The encoded protein is CASSADTGGGTEAFF.

V and J are TRBV28 and TRBJ1-1; D unresolved. Deletions cut 10 bases from V and 1 base from J, with 7 bases between. The CDR3 runs to 11 residues. Germline V CDR1 and CDR2: MDHEN, SYDVKM. CDR3 sequence: CAIAANTEAFF. DNA for the CDR3: TGTGCCATCGCGGCGAACACTGAAGCTTTCTTT.

The chain couples TRBV10-3 to TRBJ2-1, with TRBD1 matching 10 bases. Germline V gene data show CDR1 as ENHRY and CDR2 as SYGVKD. Losses at the gene ends were 10 bases for V and 2 bases for J; bases not matched to a gene: 11. This CDR3 spans 16 amino acids. CDR3 nucleotide sequence: TGTGCCACCCATCGCGGGACAGGGGACCCCTACAATGAGCAGTTCTTC. It encodes CATHRGTGDPYNEQFF.

The rearrangement joins TRBV9 to TRBJ2-5; TRBD2 matches 9 bases. From germline, CDR1 is SGDLS and CDR2 YYNGEE. This CDR3 has 16 amino acids. Trimming at V came to 4 bases and at J to 4 bases, leaving 11 bases not matched to a gene. The chain's CDR3 is CASSPRTSAGSETQYF. The CDR3 DNA sequence: TGTGCCAGCAGCCCCCGGACTAGCGCAGGGTCAGAGACCCAGTACTTC.

The CDR3 protein is CASSLPTGYAWGIGYTF. In DNA, the CDR3 is TGTGCCAGCAGTCTCCCGACAGGGTACGCGTGGGGAATTGGCTACACCTTC. J is TRBJ1-2 and V is TRBV2, with 7 nucleotides matching TRBD1. Germline trimming cut 5 bases from V and 7 bases from J; bases unmatched to any gene: 19. Germline V lookup: CDR1 SNHLY, CDR2 FYNNEI. The CDR3 sequence is 17 residues long.

The chain couples TRBV5-1 to TRBJ1-2; tentatively, D is TRBD1 (6 bases). Germline CDR1 SGHRS, CDR2 YFSETQ. Trimming took off 0 bases at V and 4 bases at J, with 10 bases between the two ends. CDR3 size: 14 residues. Written as DNA, the CDR3 is TGCGCCAGCAGCTTGGATAGGGGGGGCTATGGCTACACCTTC. This codes for CASSLDRGGYGYTF.

The rearrangement uses TRBV6-1 and TRBJ2-3, with D possibly being TRBD2 (6 bases). Germline V gene lookup returns CDR1 MNHNS and CDR2 SASEGT. V was cut by 5 bases and J by 1 base, with 13 bases left in between. The CDR3 contains 15 residues. The CDR3 nucleotides read TGTGCCAGCAGTCCCTCGGTAGCGGGCACAGATACGCAGTATTTT. It specifies CASSPSVAGTDTQYF.

V is TRBV30 and J is TRBJ2-7; D perhaps matches TRBD2 (5 bases). The V gene's germline CDR1 is GTSNPN and CDR2 SVGIG (reference sequence). Trimming removed 2 bases at V and 7 bases at J, with 12 bases between. There are 12 residues in the CDR3. The CDR3 here is CAWSKGGGEQYF. Here the CDR3 DNA reads TGTGCCTGGAGTAAAGGCGGCGGGGAGCAGTACTTC.

The V call is TRBV9, the J call TRBJ1-5; TRBD1 agrees at 9 bases. Germline V gene data show CDR1 as SGDLS and CDR2 as YYNGEE. This CDR3 spans 14 amino acids. Trimming cost V 3 bases and J 6 bases; bases outside gene matches: 4. CDR3 DNA: TGTGCCAGCAGCGGCGGGGACAGGGCTCAGCCCCAGCATTTT. Protein product: CASSGGDRAQPQHF.